The sequence of this TCR beta chain was determined in a study of blood T cells in healthy people across ages. Study-wide results and caveats: TCR beta diversity, measured per million T cells, fell in a roughly linear way with age. Donors of long life had a larger count of naive CD4+ cells and greater diversity than aged donors.

A second PCR of 7 to 11 cycles used a sample-barcoded 5' primer and a J-beta primer mix. TCRdb re-analysed the 5' RACE reads in MiXCR, keeping a single row per CDR3 protein. Here the sample spans more than 1,000,000 distinct CDR3 sequences, under 30% being singletons. This clonotype has only a few counts. The antigen remains undetermined. Germline values: CDR1 SEHNR, CDR2 FQNEAQ (reference sequence). Germline trimming cut 5 bases from V and 2 bases from J; bases unmatched to any gene: 9. The CDR3 length is 16 residues. The sample also formed part of further work on T cells of mothers and their children. As that report states: Related mother and child pairs showed slightly greater overlap (not significant) than unrelated pairs did. No persistent microchimeric T cell clones were detected at roughly 94 clones per million clonotypes sensitivity.

Specimen: blood. This sequence joins TRBV7-9 and TRBJ2-5; 9 nucleotides line up with TRBD2. The receptor was derived from a girl aged 2-15 years in good health. CDR3 sequence reads: CASSTLREGFQETQYF. DNA of the CDR3: TGTGCCAGCAGCACCCTGCGGGAGGGCTTTCAAGAGACCCAGTACTTC. The variable domain in full, with the rest retrieved from reference TRBV7-9 and TRBJ2-5, is DTGVSQNPRHKITKRGQNVTFRCDPISEHNRLYWYRQTLGQGPEFLTYFQNEAQLEKSRLLSDRFSAERPKGSFSTLEIQRTEQGDSAMYLCASSTLREGFQETQYFGPGTRLLVL.